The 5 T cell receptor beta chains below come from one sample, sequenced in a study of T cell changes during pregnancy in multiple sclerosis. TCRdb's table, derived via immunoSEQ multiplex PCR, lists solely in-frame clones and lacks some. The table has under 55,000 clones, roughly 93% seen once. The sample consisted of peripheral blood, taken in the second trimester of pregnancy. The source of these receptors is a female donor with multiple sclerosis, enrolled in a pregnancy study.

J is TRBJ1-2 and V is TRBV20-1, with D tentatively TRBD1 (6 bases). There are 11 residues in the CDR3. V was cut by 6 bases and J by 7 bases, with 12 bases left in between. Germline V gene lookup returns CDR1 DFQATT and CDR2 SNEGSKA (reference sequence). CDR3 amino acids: CSADHRVGYTF. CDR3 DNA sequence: TGCAGTGCCGACCACAGGGTTGGCTACACCTTC.

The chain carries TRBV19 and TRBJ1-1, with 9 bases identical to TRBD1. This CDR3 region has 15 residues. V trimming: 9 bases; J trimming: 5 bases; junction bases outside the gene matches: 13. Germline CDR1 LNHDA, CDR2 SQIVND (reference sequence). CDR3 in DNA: TGTGCCAGCGGGGGAGGGGGGACAGGGAGGACTGAAGCTTTCTTT. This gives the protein CASGGGGTGRTEAFF.

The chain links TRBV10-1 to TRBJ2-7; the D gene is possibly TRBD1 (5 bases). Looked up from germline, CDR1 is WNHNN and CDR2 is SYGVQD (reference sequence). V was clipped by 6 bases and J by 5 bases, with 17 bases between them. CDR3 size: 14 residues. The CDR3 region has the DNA TGCGCCAGCAGAACTGACAGCCTCGTTCACGAGCAGTACTTC. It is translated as CASRTDSLVHEQYF.

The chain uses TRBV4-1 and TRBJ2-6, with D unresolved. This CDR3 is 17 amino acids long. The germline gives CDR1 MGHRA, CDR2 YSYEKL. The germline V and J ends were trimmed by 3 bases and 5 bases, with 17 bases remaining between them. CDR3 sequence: CASSQQEPQSRANVLTF. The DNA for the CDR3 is TGCGCCAGCAGCCAGCAAGAACCACAAAGTCGGGCCAACGTCCTGACTTTC.

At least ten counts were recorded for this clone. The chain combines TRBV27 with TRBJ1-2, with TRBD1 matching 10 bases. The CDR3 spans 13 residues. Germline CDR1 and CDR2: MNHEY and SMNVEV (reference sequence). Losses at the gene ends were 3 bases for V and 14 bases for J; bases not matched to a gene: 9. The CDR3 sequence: CASSFPGQGPLTF. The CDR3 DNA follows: TGTGCCAGCAGTTTCCCGGGACAGGGGCCCCTGACCTTC.